This section outlines one TCR beta chain sequence together with its context. The target of this receptor is not known. Germline and junction disagree at one end, which may indicate a read error. Synthesis of TCR cDNA relied on 5'RACE template switching, a step that introduced a universal primer site along with unique molecular identifiers. Priming for cDNA synthesis came from both the TCR alpha and TCR beta constant segments. Two PCR steps were used to amplify libraries, with sample barcodes and sequencing adapters being added in the second step. Sequencing of the libraries was done on either Illumina HiSeq 2500 (2x100 bp) or NovaSeq (2x150 bp). Concerning the study's data processing: Demultiplexing of reads and collapsing into UMI consensus sequences were performed with MIGEC, and V(D)J alignment was carried out with MiXCR. Vaccine-responding clonotypes were identified with edgeR using replicate PBMC samples, with FDR below 0.01 and a log2 fold change above 5 up to day 15 being required. Bulk clonotypes were assigned CD4 or CD8 identity according to which sequenced CD4 or CD8 repertoire held them at higher abundance. The public reads were reanalyzed by TCRdb: fastp trimming at Q25, MiXCR alignment, in-frame beta chains only. Every CDR3 protein is listed once, alongside the most common genes and DNA of its rows. None of the V and J calls come from the authors' own analysis; TCRdb made them. The sample table lists about 240,000 distinct CDR3 sequences, around 7% of them with a count of one. The ten largest account for about 0.9% of the sample.

What the treatment or condition label conveys for this sample: live attenuated yellow fever vaccine strain. A standard Ficoll-Paque protocol was used to isolate PBMCs from peripheral blood. Dynabeads CD4 and CD8 positive selection kits were used to isolate the CD4 and CD8 T-cell fractions. RNA was extracted with TriZol from bulk PBMCs, CD4 and CD8 fractions, and dextramer-positive and dextramer-negative fractions. These data come from a study of T cells after yellow fever vaccination (dated by TCRdb to the late 2010s). For the study in its entirety: The SMART-Seq v4 Ultra Low Input RNA kit was used to prepare libraries from fractions with low cell numbers. To follow T-cell clones before and after primary and booster YFV17D yellow fever vaccination, bulk TCR alpha and beta repertoires were sequenced over time. Two healthy male donors, one aged 18 to 30 and one aged 30 to 39 years, were included in the cohort. Blood was drawn at multiple timepoints before and after primary and secondary immunization, with bulk PBMC replicates and cell subsets isolated. Overall study outcomes, separate from this receptor: FACS-sorted repertoires could contain abundant contaminating clonotypes from the bulk population, so computational filtering was required. A small fraction of clonotypes showed up in both the CD4 and CD8 compartments, probably as a result of convergent recombination. The secondary T-cell response was found to be weaker but faster than the primary response, with a peak reached on day 5 rather than on day 15. After the booster, most clones that had expanded after primary vaccination were detected again (around 97% of CD4 and about 88% of CD8), suggesting broad maintenance of memory. Only two donors were included in the study, so the extent to which the findings can be generalized is limited.

The CDR3, from cysteine to phenylalanine, totals 15 residues. CDR3 DNA only is kept here, 45 bases in frame from base 1. CDR1 and CDR2 were assigned from the germline V gene (reference sequence) as SSHAT and FNYEAQ. This sequence uses TRBV7-7 and TRBJ2-3, with the D gene not confidently named. This clonotype was obtained from a man aged 25-40 years who received the YFV17D yellow fever vaccine. The specimen was CD4+ T cells sorted from PBMCs, collected 15 days after the yellow fever booster vaccination. The CDR3 is CASSLAPGLTDTQYF. The nucleotide sequence is TGTGCTAGCAGCTTAGCCCCTGGCCTCACAGATACGCAGTATTTT.